This record looks at one T cell receptor beta chain sequence and its context. There is no known antigen for this receptor. No much larger clone is present one base from it, and per-base qualities are unavailable. Explained via the paper, the time point label denotes: newly diagnosed GD, antithyroid drugs for less than 3 months. For both TCR sequencing and RNA sequencing, RNA was extracted from PBMCs using TRIzol. The diagnosis of Graves' disease was made according to American Thyroid Association guidelines. Patients for the study were recruited at an endocrinology department in Xi'an, China. From each patient, approximately 9 milliliters of peripheral blood was collected into an EDTA anticoagulant tube. Ficoll Paque Plus density gradient separation was used to isolate PBMCs, and no additional T cell sorting was done. An Agilent 2100 Bioanalyzer and agarose gel were used to check RNA quality, while a NanoDrop 2000 measured RNA concentration.

The data belong to a study of regulatory T cells in long-lasting Graves disease (dated by TCRdb to the early 2020s). With respect to the entire study: Newly diagnosed Graves' disease patients had taken antithyroid drugs for less than 3 months. A total of roughly 33 samples were covered by TCR sequencing, comprising approximately 13 persistent and about 20 newly diagnosed Graves' disease patients. Persistent Graves' disease patients were compared with newly diagnosed Graves' disease patients by peripheral blood TCR sequencing and RNA sequencing. The study was registered as a clinical trial and conducted in China.

Libraries were prepared through multiplex PCR. Sequencing was carried out with an Illumina HiSeq 4000. iRepertoire HTBI primers and Arm-PCR amplification of CDR3 regions were used to construct TCR beta libraries. Before sequencing, the PCR products went through gel purification. The original pipeline was this. A total of roughly 58 TRBV and 14 TRBJ segments were identified across samples and were used for gene usage analysis of CDR3 amino acid clonotypes. COPE and FqMerger were used to merge filtered high-quality paired reads into contigs. Contigs were aligned with BLAST to IMGT TRBV, TRBD and TRBJ reference genes, and CDR3 was defined per IMGT. Any clonotype with a frequency above 0.1% was counted as a highly expanded clone. Repertoire diversity was measured by Shannon entropy, and V-J evenness by the Gini coefficient. Clonotypes shared by more than one individual were considered public. TCRdb took the public reads, trimmed them with fastp at Q25, ran MiXCR for clone calling and kept in-frame beta chains. Every CDR3 protein is listed once, alongside the most common genes and DNA of its rows. The V and J calls, along with clone size, are taken from TCRdb and not from the paper's own processing. The sample table records 500,000 or so distinct CDR3 sequences; 12% to 15% of these occur just once. 17% of the sample is in the top ten clones.

Measured from the cysteine to the phenylalanine, the CDR3 is 15 residues long. Of all the DNA, just the CDR3 is kept, 45 bases in frame from base 1. Via the germline V gene, CDR1 is SGHAT and CDR2 FQNNGV. At the junction V is shortened by 3 bases and J by 2 bases, with 11 bases in between. Results and caveats for the whole study, not just this receptor: The small sample size was acknowledged by the authors as a limitation that may reduce accuracy. Patients with persistent disease shared more public clonotypes (approximately 2,500) than newly diagnosed patients did (approximately 990). Compared with newly diagnosed patients, persistent Graves' disease patients had lower TCR Shannon entropy and fewer highly expanded clones, which suggests clonal expansion. Only peripheral blood was studied, because thyroid tissue, the primary lesion, was inaccessible. Sequencing and analysis were restricted to the TCR beta chain. Persistent disease showed preferential use of TRBV28, TRBJ1-2 and TRBJ2-5, whereas newly diagnosed disease favored TRBV20-1 and TRBJ2-1.

The data also belong to a second study, concerning T cells in Graves' hyperthyroidism and ophthalmopathy. The second study's authors report: A patient counted as having stable Graves' hyperthyroidism if no progression to ophthalmopathy occurred over 18 months of follow-up. Hyperthyroidism patients were newly diagnosed, with disease duration under 2 months, and aged 18 to 65 years. Exclusion was applied to patients with uncontrolled infections, other autoimmune diseases, pregnancy or lactation. Diagnoses were based on clinical symptoms, serum thyroxine and TRAb, thyroid ultrasound and orbital computed tomography. A first-round RT-PCR of the TCR CDR3 used the HTBI primer set with the Qiagen OneStep RT-PCR kit. Most expanded thyroid clonotypes (frequency above 0.001) were also detected in blood, a finding suggesting that blood repertoires may reflect thyroid immune responses. In cross-validation, a model built on a 13 V-J signature told ophthalmopathy apart from stable hyperthyroidism with 85% to 90% sensitivity and approximately 84% specificity, and in testing the same model reached 80%/75%. During validation, the model predicted progression to ophthalmopathy a median of approximately 7 months ahead of onset, with 70.59% sensitivity and almost 75% specificity. To identify TCR V-J signatures that set the groups apart, the researchers used a discovery cohort of 100 patients, made up of fewer than 50 with Graves' ophthalmopathy and 55 to 65 with stable Graves' hyperthyroidism. Prospective prediction of ophthalmopathy was tested in an independent validation cohort of 18 hyperthyroidism patients and some 17 patients who later progressed to ophthalmopathy. The approximately 90 discovery patients were divided at random into training and test sets in a 7:3 ratio. In addition, the study compared T-cell repertoires in thyroid tissue and in blood from over 5 Graves' hyperthyroidism patients. Following sampling, methimazole starting at 30 mg daily was given to hyperthyroidism patients, and high-dose intravenous methylprednisolone was given to ophthalmopathy patients. Libraries were constructed in a second round of multiplex PCR, after which size selection and purification were carried out. Libraries were sequenced paired-end with 100 bp reads on an Illumina HiSeq2000. Raw data were processed with SOAPnuke, discarding reads with adapters, uncalled bases, mean Phred below 15, or no exact constant-primer or identifier match. High-quality paired reads were merged using COPE v1.2.5, and each unique nucleotide sequence was defined as a clonotype. MiTCR v1.1 was used to align the clonotypes against IMGT TRBV, TRBD and TRBJ reference segments. The analysis included only V-J combinations with a frequency above 0.0001, which together covered approximately 99% of the repertoires. The TCS score was defined as F50 (clonal expansion) divided by E x V (chaos), with BLOSUM62-based TCRdist calculated between CDR3 peptides within each V-J. Welch's t-statistics and random forest reduced fewer than 550 V-J features to 13, which were used in a naive Bayes classifier (R e1071). No statistical method was used to fix the sample size in advance, and group allocation was not hidden from the investigators. The paper reports TCR Vbeta CDR3 sequencing of roughly 140 peripheral blood samples: approximately 41 ophthalmopathy, fewer than 80 hyperthyroidism and approximately 17 progressor patients.

The chain was built from TRBV11-2 and TRBJ2-1; TRBD1 is possibly the D segment (6 matching bases). This receptor was identified in a woman between 45 and 60 years old with Graves disease. Donor details come from another sample of the same person, matched by shared clones. The source was peripheral blood mononuclear cells (PBMCs), collected at new diagnosis, from a patient treated with antithyroid drugs. The CDR3 reads as follows: CASSLGQNTYNEQFF. The nucleotide sequence reads TGTGCCAGCAGCTTGGGACAAAACACCTACAATGAGCAGTTCTTC. When the CDR3 is completed using the reference TRBV11-2 and TRBJ2-1 genes on either side, the full variable domain is EAGVAQSPRYKIIEKRQSVAFWCNPISGHATLYWYQQILGQGPKLLIQFQNNGVVDDSQLPKDRFSAERLKGVDSTLKIQPAKLEDSAVYLCASSLGQNTYNEQFFGPGTRLTVL.